A selection of T cell receptor beta chains follows, all from one sample in a study of blood T cell repertoires in COVID-19. Some clones are missing from TCRdb's copy, which holds only in-frame ones; the method was immunoSEQ multiplex PCR. Of 150,000 or so clones in the sample, roughly 88% were seen once. The sample taken for sequencing was peripheral blood. These receptors were collected from a woman aged 55-69 years with acute or convalescent COVID-19. Both conserved end residues are part of each CDR3. D genes are given only for firm matches. A row's size may be missing; if present it is once, few, many or a size class.

v_gene	d_gene	j_gene	abundance	CDR3aa	CDR3nt
TRBV27	TRBD2	TRBJ2-3	once	CASSAYFSGGYTDTQYF	TGTGCCAGCAGTGCCTACTTTAGCGGGGGGTACACAGATACGCAGTATTTT
TRBV5-1	.	TRBJ2-2	.	CASSRGTGEQTGELFF	TGCGCCAGCAGCCGGGGGACGGGAGAACAAACCGGGGAGCTGTTTTTT
TRBV6-2/TRBV6-3	TRBD1	TRBJ1-5	once	CASSPWTGEGNQPQHF	TGTGCCAGCAGTCCCTGGACAGGGGAAGGCAATCAGCCCCAGCATTTT
TRBV9	.	TRBJ2-7	.	CASSAQGNEQYF	TGTGCCAGCAGCGCTCAGGGGAACGAGCAGTACTTC
TRBV2	TRBD1	TRBJ1-2	.	CASSELLGQRYTF	TGTGCCAGCAGTGAACTTTTGGGACAGCGCTACACCTTC
TRBV4-3	.	TRBJ2-6	.	CASSQESGAGANVLTF	TGCGCCAGCAGCCAAGAAAGCGGTGCTGGGGCCAACGTCCTGACTTTC
TRBV7-9	TRBD1	TRBJ1-6	.	CASSARQGPLGSPLHF	TGTGCCAGCAGCGCCAGACAGGGGCCTCTGGGATCACCCCTCCACTTT
TRBV5-1	TRBD1	TRBJ1-2	.	CASSFSDRGTLDGYTF	TGCGCCAGCAGCTTCAGCGACAGGGGGACCCTCGATGGCTACACCTTC
TRBV7-7	TRBD1	TRBJ2-2	.	CASSQGQGLNTGELFF	TGTGCTAGCAGCCAGGGACAGGGGTTGAACACCGGGGAGCTGTTTTTT
TRBV28	TRBD1	TRBJ2-7	.	CASSWGQGQYEQYF	TGTGCCAGCAGTTGGGGGCAGGGACAGTACGAGCAGTACTTC
TRBV6-5	TRBD2	TRBJ2-1	.	CASSVTSGGYNEQFF	TGTGCCAGCAGCGTGACTAGCGGGGGTTACAATGAGCAGTTCTTC
TRBV18	TRBD2	TRBJ2-5	.	CASSPPASGGNQETQYF	TGTGCCAGCTCACCACCGGCTAGCGGGGGGAACCAAGAGACCCAGTACTTC
TRBV9	TRBD2	TRBJ2-3	.	CASSVRGGQGTDTQYF	TGTGCCAGCAGCGTCCGGGGGGGGCAAGGCACAGATACGCAGTATTTT
TRBV28	.	TRBJ1-6	.	CASSSGGAASSYNSPLHF	TGTGCCAGCAGTTCGGGAGGGGCGGCGAGCTCCTATAATTCACCCCTCCACTTT
TRBV6-6	.	TRBJ2-1	.	CASSPMTSGIPYNEQFF	TGTGCCAGCAGTCCAATGACATCCGGGATTCCCTACAATGAGCAGTTCTTC
TRBV28	.	TRBJ1-5	.	CASSLYRALSNQPQHF	TGTGCCAGCAGTTTATACAGGGCGTTGAGCAATCAGCCCCAGCATTTT
TRBV10-3	TRBD2	TRBJ2-5	.	CAISDPVQRGSQETQYF	TGTGCCATCAGTGACCCCGTCCAGCGGGGGAGCCAAGAGACCCAGTACTTC
TRBV30	.	TRBJ2-7	.	CAWRQGIYEQYF	TGTGCCTGGAGACAGGGTATCTACGAGCAGTACTTC